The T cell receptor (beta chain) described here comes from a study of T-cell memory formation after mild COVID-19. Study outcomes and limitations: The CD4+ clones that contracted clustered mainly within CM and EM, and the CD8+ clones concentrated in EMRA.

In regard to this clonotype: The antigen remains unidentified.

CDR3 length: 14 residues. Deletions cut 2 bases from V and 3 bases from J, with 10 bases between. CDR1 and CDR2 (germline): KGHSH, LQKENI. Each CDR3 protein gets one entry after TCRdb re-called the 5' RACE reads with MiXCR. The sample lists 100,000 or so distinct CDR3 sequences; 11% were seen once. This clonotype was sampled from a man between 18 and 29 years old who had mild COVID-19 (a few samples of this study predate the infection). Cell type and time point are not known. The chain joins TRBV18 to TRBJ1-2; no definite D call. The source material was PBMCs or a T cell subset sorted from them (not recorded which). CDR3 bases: TGTGCCAGCTCACCAACAATGGGGTACTATGGCTACACCTTC. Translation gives CASSPTMGYYGYTF.